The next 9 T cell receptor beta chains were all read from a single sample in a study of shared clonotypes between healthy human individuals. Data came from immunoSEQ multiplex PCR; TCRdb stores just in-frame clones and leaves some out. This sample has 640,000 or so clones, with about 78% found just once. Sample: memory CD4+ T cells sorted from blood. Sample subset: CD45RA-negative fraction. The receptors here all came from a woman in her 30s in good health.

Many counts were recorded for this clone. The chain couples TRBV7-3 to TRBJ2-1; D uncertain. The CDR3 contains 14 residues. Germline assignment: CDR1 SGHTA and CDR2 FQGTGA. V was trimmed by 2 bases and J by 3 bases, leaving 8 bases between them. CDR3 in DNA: TGTGCCAGCAGCTTATACGGAGTCTACAATGAGCAGTTCTTC. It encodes CASSLYGVYNEQFF.

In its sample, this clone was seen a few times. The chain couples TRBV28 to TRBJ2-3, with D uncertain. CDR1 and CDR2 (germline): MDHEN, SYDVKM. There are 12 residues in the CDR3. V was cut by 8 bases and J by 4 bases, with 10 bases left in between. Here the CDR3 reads CASGPYADTQYF. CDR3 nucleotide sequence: TGTGCCAGCGGGCCTTATGCAGATACGCAGTATTTT.

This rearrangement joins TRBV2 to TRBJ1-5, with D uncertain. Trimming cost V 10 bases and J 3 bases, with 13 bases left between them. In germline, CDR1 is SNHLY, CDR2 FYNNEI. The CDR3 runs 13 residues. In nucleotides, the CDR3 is TGTGCCATTACACCAGGCCACAATCAGCCCCAGCATTTT. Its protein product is CAITPGHNQPQHF.

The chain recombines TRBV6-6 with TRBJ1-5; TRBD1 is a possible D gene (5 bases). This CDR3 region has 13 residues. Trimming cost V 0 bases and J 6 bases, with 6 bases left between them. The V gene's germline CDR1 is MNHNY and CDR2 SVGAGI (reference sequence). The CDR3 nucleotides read TGTGCCAGCAGTTACTCGGGGCCTCAGCCCCAGCATTTT. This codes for CASSYSGPQPQHF.

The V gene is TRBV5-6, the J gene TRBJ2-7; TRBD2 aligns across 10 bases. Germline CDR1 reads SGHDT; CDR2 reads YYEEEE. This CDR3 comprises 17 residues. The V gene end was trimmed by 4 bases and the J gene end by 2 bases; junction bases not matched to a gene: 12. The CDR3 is CASSQKSFGTSAYEQYF. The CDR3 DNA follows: TGTGCCAGCAGCCAGAAAAGCTTCGGGACTAGCGCCTACGAGCAGTACTTC.

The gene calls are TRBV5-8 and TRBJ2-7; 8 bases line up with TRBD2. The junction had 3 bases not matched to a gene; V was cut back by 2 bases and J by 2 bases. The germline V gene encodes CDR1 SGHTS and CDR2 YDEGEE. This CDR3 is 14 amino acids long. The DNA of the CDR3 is TGTGCCAGCAGCTTAAAAGCGGGAGCCTACGAGCAGTACTTC. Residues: CASSLKAGAYEQYF. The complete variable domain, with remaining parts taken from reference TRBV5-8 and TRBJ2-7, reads EAGVTQSPTHLIKTRGQQATLRCSPISGHTSVYWYQQALGLGLQFLLWYDEGEERNRGNFPPRFSGRQFPNYSSELNVNALELEDSALYLCASSLKAGAYEQYFGPGTRLTVT.

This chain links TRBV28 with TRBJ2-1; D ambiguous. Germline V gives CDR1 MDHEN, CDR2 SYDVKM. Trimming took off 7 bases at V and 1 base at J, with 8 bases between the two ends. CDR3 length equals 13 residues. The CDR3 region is CASTTGSYNEQFF. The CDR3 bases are TGTGCCAGCACTACTGGGTCCTACAATGAGCAGTTCTTC.

CDR3 sequence reads: CASNSGAVTEAFF. In DNA form, the CDR3 reads TGTGCCAGCAACTCAGGGGCCGTCACTGAAGCTTTCTTT. The V call is TRBV4-2, the J call TRBJ1-1, with D perhaps TRBD1 (6 bases). V was shortened by 7 bases and J by 4 bases, with 13 bases between the two germline ends. The germline V gene encodes CDR1 LGHNA and CDR2 YNFKEQ. CDR3 length: 13 residues.

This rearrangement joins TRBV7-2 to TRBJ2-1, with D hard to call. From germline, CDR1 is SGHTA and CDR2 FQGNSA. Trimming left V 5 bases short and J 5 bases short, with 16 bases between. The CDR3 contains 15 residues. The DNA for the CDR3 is TGTGCCAGCAGCCCAGACCCAAGCCGAGACAATGAGCAGTTCTTC. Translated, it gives CASSPDPSRDNEQFF.